The next 28 T cell receptor beta chains were all read from a single sample in a study of blood T cell repertoires in COVID-19. Clones were sequenced by immunoSEQ multiplex PCR, and TCRdb holds only the in-frame ones, with some missing. The data contain around 84,000 clones, 80% of them singletons. Material for sequencing was peripheral blood. The receptors come from a woman aged 40 to 49 with active or convalescent COVID-19.

The gene calls are TRBV5-6 and TRBJ1-4; maybe TRBD1 (5 bases). The V end was cut by 0 bases, the J end by 6 bases, with 12 bases between. This CDR3 is 15 amino acids long. Germline CDR1 SGHDT, CDR2 YYEEEE. DNA of the CDR3: TGTGCCAGCAGCTTGGGTTACAGGCTGGATGAAAAACTGTTTTTT. Its translation: CASSLGYRLDEKLFF.

The rearrangement links TRBV7-2 to TRBJ1-5; D not certain. Trimming left V 5 bases short and J 0 bases short, with 11 bases between. Looked up from germline, CDR1 is SGHTA and CDR2 is FQGNSA. The CDR3 spans 15 residues. CDR3: CASSPAPYSNQPQHF. In DNA, the CDR3 is TGTGCCAGCAGCCCCGCACCCTATAGCAATCAGCCCCAGCATTTT.

J is TRBJ2-2 and V is TRBV4-1, with D perhaps TRBD2 (5 bases). CDR3 length equals 17 residues. Germline lookup yields CDR1 MGHRA and CDR2 YSYEKL. V gave up 1 base and J gave up 2 bases, with 14 bases separating them. CDR3 bases: TGCGCCAGCAGCCAAGTGAAGCCTAGCCCAAACACCGGGGAGCTGTTTTTT. Translation: CASSQVKPSPNTGELFF.

This sequence joins TRBV6-1 and TRBJ2-5, with D uncertain. The CDR3 has 13 amino acids. Germline lookup yields CDR1 MNHNS and CDR2 SASEGT. Trimming stripped 3 bases from V and 3 bases from J, with 8 bases between. Written as DNA, the CDR3 is TGTGCCAGCAGTGATTTGCCGGAAGAGACCCAGTACTTC. Its protein is CASSDLPEETQYF.

The chain has TRBV18 and TRBJ1-1; D might be TRBD1 (6 bases). This CDR3 spans 15 amino acids. CDR1 KGHSH and CDR2 LQKENI come from the germline V gene. Trimming shortened V by 5 bases and J by 3 bases, and 16 bases separated the two germline ends. CDR3 sequence reads: CASSFNRVGDTEAFF. In DNA, the CDR3 is TGTGCCAGCTCATTCAACAGGGTAGGGGACACTGAAGCTTTCTTT.

The V and J genes are TRBV4-2 and TRBJ2-1; TRBD2 agrees at 8 bases. CDR3 length: 14 amino acids. CDR1 is LGHNA and CDR2 is YNFKEQ in the germline V gene. V trimming: 8 bases; J trimming: 1 base; junction bases outside the gene matches: 4. CDR3 nucleotide sequence: TGTGCCAGCTCTATAGCGGGATCCTACAATGAGCAGTTCTTC. This translates into CASSIAGSYNEQFF.

The rearrangement links TRBV18 to TRBJ1-2; D may be TRBD1 (6 bases). The germline V gene encodes CDR1 KGHSH and CDR2 LQKENI. Trimming shortened V by 5 bases and J by 6 bases, and 19 bases separated the two germline ends. The CDR3 spans 15 residues. The CDR3 loop reads CASSSISGGLDGYTF. Here the CDR3 DNA reads TGTGCCAGCTCATCCATAAGCGGGGGGCTTGATGGCTACACCTTC.

The genes are TRBV19 and TRBJ1-4; D is uncertain. In germline, CDR1 is LNHDA, CDR2 SQIVND (reference sequence). V lost 6 bases, J lost 8 bases, and 7 bases lay in between. The CDR3 extends over 11 amino acids. The CDR3 reads CASSGREKLFF. The CDR3 region has the DNA TGTGCCAGTAGCGGGAGGGAAAAACTGTTTTTT.

This chain links TRBV7-8 with TRBJ1-1, with TRBD1 matching 9 bases. This CDR3 contains 14 residues. With V trimmed by 1 base and J by 6 bases, 3 bases remained unmatched. The germline CDR1 and CDR2 sequences are SGHVS and FQNEAQ. The CDR3 loop reads CASSLGTGAAEAFF. In DNA form, the CDR3 reads TGTGCCAGCAGCTTAGGGACAGGGGCCGCTGAAGCTTTCTTT.

V usage is TRBV27 and J usage is TRBJ2-7; 9 nucleotides agree with TRBD1. CDR3 length: 15 amino acids. Germline loops: CDR1 MNHEY, CDR2 SMNVEV (reference sequence). V trimming: 5 bases; J trimming: 5 bases; junction bases outside the gene matches: 10. The CDR3 protein is CASSLRGQGVDEQYF. In nucleotides, the CDR3 is TGTGCCAGCAGTCTCCGGGGACAGGGAGTCGACGAGCAGTACTTC.

This clone occurred once. The chain employs TRBV7-6 and TRBJ2-1; no reliable D call. CDR1 is SGHVS and CDR2 is FNYEAQ in the germline V gene. The CDR3 length is 15 residues. Trimming took 2 bases from V and 8 from J, leaving 16 bases between them. The CDR3 bases are TGTGCCAGCAGCTTAATGGCTAGAATTGGCGATGAGCAGTTCTTC. It translates to CASSLMARIGDEQFF.

The chain has TRBV30 and TRBJ1-4; tentatively, D is TRBD1 (6 bases). This CDR3 is built from 13 residues. Germline assignment: CDR1 GTSNPN and CDR2 SVGIG (reference sequence). V was pared by 7 bases and J by 7 bases, with 16 bases between. The CDR3 sequence is CAYGDTAGEKLFF. The CDR3 nucleotides read TGTGCCTACGGGGACACGGCGGGTGAAAAACTGTTTTTT.

The V call is TRBV7-2, the J call TRBJ2-3; 8 bases fit TRBD2. In germline, CDR1 is SGHTA, CDR2 FQGNSA. The ends lost 1 base at V and 13 bases at J; junction bases unmatched: 7. This CDR3 contains 13 residues. CDR3 residues: CASSLERELFEYF. CDR3 nucleotide sequence: TGTGCCAGCAGCTTAGAGCGGGAGTTGTTTGAGTATTTT.

The genes are TRBV4-1 and TRBJ1-5, with 7 bases aligning to TRBD1. The CDR3 runs to 16 residues. From germline, CDR1 is MGHRA and CDR2 YSYEKL. Trimming took 0 bases from V and 2 from J; bases not matched to a gene: 4. CDR3 nucleotide sequence: TGCGCCAGCAGCCAAGATGGGGGGACAGGCAATCAGCCCCAGCATTTT. Residues: CASSQDGGTGNQPQHF.

The genes are TRBV21-1 and TRBJ1-6. TRBV21-1 is classified as a pseudogene. The CDR3 has 15 residues. CDR3 sequence (DNA): TGTGCCAGCAGCAAAGCGGCCAGGGACTATTCACCCCTCCACTTT. Encoded protein: CASSKAARDYSPLHF.

The rearrangement joins TRBV13 to TRBJ2-3; 7 bases fit TRBD2. The CDR3 covers 14 residues. V dropped 5 bases and J dropped 0; count of bases not matched to a gene: 2. Germline V gene sequence: CDR1 PRHDT, CDR2 FYEKMQ (reference sequence). CDR3 nucleotides: TGTGCCAGCAGCCCCGGGGGGAGCACAGATACGCAGTATTTT. It translates to CASSPGGSTDTQYF.

This clone was detected only once. The CDR3 region has the DNA TGCGCCAGCAGCTTGTCTAGCGGGAGGTTTGGCATTCAGTACTTC. Translating gives CASSLSSGRFGIQYF. This chain uses TRBV5-1 with TRBJ2-4; 11 bases line up with TRBD2. The CDR3 is 15 residues long. V lost 1 base and J lost 9; bases outside the gene matches: 6. Per the germline V gene, CDR1 is SGHRS and CDR2 is YFSETQ.

This clone was counted only a few times. The chain combines TRBV19 with TRBJ2-5, with 7 nucleotides matching TRBD1. This CDR3 is built from 14 residues. CDR1 is LNHDA, CDR2 SQIVND, per germline (reference sequence). V lost 5 bases to trimming and J lost 14 bases; unmatched junction nucleotides: 17. CDR3 residues: CASSFRVGQTYTYF. For the CDR3, the DNA is TGTGCCAGTAGTTTTCGAGTGGGACAGACTTATACCTACTTC. The full variable domain, its missing parts supplied by reference TRBV19 and TRBJ2-5, is DGGITQSPKYLFRKEGQNVTLSCEQNLNHDAMYWYRQDPGQGLRLIYYSQIVNDFQKGDIAEGYSVSREKKESFPLTVTSAQKNPTAFYLCASSFRVGQTYTYFGPGTRLLVL.

This chain joins TRBV7-9 and TRBJ2-4; a possible D gene is TRBD2 (5 bases). This CDR3 region has 15 residues. CDR1 is SEHNR, CDR2 FQNEAQ, per germline (reference sequence). V was cut by 1 base and J by 5 bases, with 12 bases left in between. CDR3 in amino acids: CASSLDGGRENIQYF. Here the CDR3 DNA reads TGTGCCAGCAGCTTAGACGGCGGGCGGGAAAACATTCAGTACTTC.

V usage is TRBV4-1 and J usage is TRBJ2-7; tentative D call: TRBD2 (5 bases). The germline V gene has CDR1 MGHRA and CDR2 YSYEKL. Trimming pared 1 base from V and 5 bases from J, leaving 12 bases between. This CDR3 contains 14 residues. CDR3 DNA sequence: TGCGCCAGCAGCCAAGGGGAGAGGTTGCACGAGCAGTACTTC. It codes for CASSQGERLHEQYF.

The genes are TRBV7-8 and TRBJ2-7; TRBD2 might be the D (6 bases). The germline V gene encodes CDR1 SGHVS and CDR2 FQNEAQ. This CDR3 region has 16 residues. V was pared by 1 base and J by 0 bases, with 13 bases between. The CDR3 sequence is CASSLVERVPSYEQYF. The CDR3 DNA reads TGTGCCAGCAGCTTAGTAGAGCGGGTCCCCTCCTACGAGCAGTACTTC.

This clone appeared once. This chain uses TRBV19 with TRBJ1-1, with 8 bases fitting TRBD1. V dropped 11 bases and J dropped 4; count of bases not matched to a gene: 9. Germline V lookup: CDR1 LNHDA, CDR2 SQIVND (reference sequence). This CDR3 region has 13 residues. The CDR3 protein is CACRGQVLTEAFF. The CDR3 DNA sequence: TGTGCCTGCAGGGGACAGGTGCTCACTGAAGCTTTCTTT.

The rearrangement uses TRBV5-5 and TRBJ2-7; D perhaps matches TRBD1 (7 bases). V was clipped by 6 bases and J by 3 bases, with 28 bases between them. CDR1 and CDR2 from the germline V gene are SGHKS and YYEKEE (reference sequence). CDR3 size: 18 residues. The chain's CDR3 is CASTRAGGSRNAYYEQYF. For the CDR3, the DNA is TGTGCCAGCACAAGGGCAGGGGGGTCAAGGAACGCCTACTACGAGCAGTACTTC.

This clone was counted only a few times. The chain carries TRBV7-2 and TRBJ1-2; D is unresolved. The CDR3 has 13 amino acids. Trimming took 0 bases from V and 6 from J, leaving 8 bases between them. Germline CDR1 SGHTA, CDR2 FQGNSA. Written as DNA, the CDR3 is TGTGCCAGCAGCTTAGCGACGGGTCATGGCTACACCTTC. Amino acid sequence: CASSLATGHGYTF.

The J gene is TRBJ2-7, the V gene TRBV5-4, with 8 bases identical to TRBD2. V dropped 1 base and J dropped 7; count of bases not matched to a gene: 7. Germline CDR1 and CDR2: SGHNT and YYREEE (reference sequence). The CDR3 contains 14 residues. The CDR3 here is CASSLYGGAGEQYF. The CDR3 coding sequence is TGTGCCAGCAGCTTGTACGGGGGGGCCGGTGAGCAGTACTTC.

The rearrangement joins TRBV28 to TRBJ2-2, with 8 positions matching TRBD2. Germline CDR1 reads MDHEN; CDR2 reads SYDVKM. This CDR3 region has 15 residues. The V gene end was trimmed by 5 bases and the J gene end by 0 bases; junction bases not matched to a gene: 2. The CDR3 here is CASSHGGANTGELFF. As DNA, the CDR3 is TGTGCCAGCAGTCACGGGGGGGCGAACACCGGGGAGCTGTTTTTT.

The genes are TRBV9 and TRBJ2-2; TRBD2 aligns across 10 bases. J was trimmed by 1 base and V by 0 bases; bases with no gene match: 3. This CDR3 comprises 17 residues. Germline V gives CDR1 SGDLS, CDR2 YYNGEE. As DNA, the CDR3 is TGTGCCAGCAGCGTAGGGAGCGGGAGGGGGAACACCGGGGAGCTGTTTTTT. Translation: CASSVGSGRGNTGELFF.

The chain has TRBV29-1 and TRBJ2-5; 11 bases match TRBD2. The CDR3 is 12 amino acids. The germline gives CDR1 SQVTM, CDR2 ANQGSEA. J lost 5 bases, V lost 6 bases, and 2 bases had no gene match. CDR3 sequence: CSVVAGGETQYF. CDR3 sequence (DNA): TGCAGCGTCGTAGCGGGAGGGGAGACCCAGTACTTC.